The rows below give T cell receptor beta chains drawn from one sample of a study of beta chain features in type 1 diabetes. The protocol was immunoSEQ multiplex PCR, while the TCRdb copy is restricted to in-frame clones and leaves out a portion. Of 810,000 or so clones in the sample, roughly a sixth were seen once. Sequenced sample: naive CD4+ T cells from blood. The receptors here all came from a woman younger than 35 in good health. Each CDR3 is given with its conserved first and last residue. D genes are given only for firm matches. Clone sizes are given selectively: once, few, many, or a class where the clone is expanded.

V: TRBV7-9
size: few
D: .
J: TRBJ2-1
DNA: TGTGCCAGCAGCCGTCCCGGATCGGTTCAGAATGAGCAGTTCTTC
CDR3: CASSRPGSVQNEQFF

V: TRBV7-8
size: .
D: TRBD2
J: TRBJ2-1
DNA: TGTGCCAGCAGCTTAGGACTAGCGGTATCGATCGGCAATGAGCAGTTCTTC
CDR3: CASSLGLAVSIGNEQFF

V: TRBV27
size: .
D: .
J: TRBJ1-1
DNA: TGTGCCAGCAGTTCCCCCGCGACTCTGGGCACTGAAGCTTTCTTT
CDR3: CASSSPATLGTEAFF

V: TRBV4-2
size: .
D: .
J: TRBJ1-5
DNA: TGTGCCAGCAGCCAAGAGGGGGGTTCCAATCAGCCCCAGCATTTT
CDR3: CASSQEGGSNQPQHF

V: TRBV7-9
size: few
D: TRBD2
J: TRBJ2-1
DNA: TGTGCCAGCAGTTCCGGACTAGCGGGAGGGCAAAGGGAGCAGTTCTTC
CDR3: CASSSGLAGGQREQFF

V: TRBV7-9
size: few
D: TRBD2
J: TRBJ2-5
DNA: TGTGCCAGCAGCCACAAAAAGGGAGGGGAGACCCAGTACTTC
CDR3: CASSHKKGGETQYF

V: TRBV28
size: .
D: .
J: TRBJ1-1
DNA: TGTGCCAGCAGTCGCCACAAACAGGGATCATACACTGAAGCTTTCTTT
CDR3: CASSRHKQGSYTEAFF

V: TRBV9
size: few
D: .
J: TRBJ2-2
DNA: TGTGCCAGCAGCGTAGTTGGGGGAAACACCGGGGAGCTGTTTTTT
CDR3: CASSVVGGNTGELFF

V: TRBV10-2
size: .
D: TRBD2
J: TRBJ2-2
DNA: TGCGCCAGCAAATCGGCGGGAGGACCCGGGGAGCTGTTTTTT
CDR3: CASKSAGGPGELFF

V: TRBV5-1
size: .
D: TRBD2
J: TRBJ2-3
DNA: TGCGCCAGCACCCGGGCGGGAGGCAGCACAGATACGCAGTATTTT
CDR3: CASTRAGGSTDTQYF

V: TRBV29-1
size: few
D: .
J: TRBJ2-1
DNA: TGCAGCGTTGAAGGGACCGTCAATGAGCAGTTCTTC
CDR3: CSVEGTVNEQFF

V: TRBV2
size: few
D: TRBD1
J: TRBJ2-7
DNA: TGTGCCAGCATGCCGGGACAGGGGTTTCACGAGCAGTACTTC
CDR3: CASMPGQGFHEQYF

V: TRBV25-1
size: few
D: TRBD2
J: TRBJ2-4
DNA: TGTGCCAGCAGTACGGCGGGAGGAGGGAACATTCAGTACTTC
CDR3: CASSTAGGGNIQYF

V: TRBV4-2
size: few
D: .
J: TRBJ2-6
DNA: TGTGCCAGCAGCCAGTTAGCGGCTGGGGCCAACGTCCTGACTTTC
CDR3: CASSQLAAGANVLTF

V: TRBV10-3
size: .
D: TRBD1
J: TRBJ1-2
DNA: TGTGCCATCAGTACGGACAGGGACTACGGCTACACCTTC
CDR3: CAISTDRDYGYTF

V: TRBV12-2
size: .
D: .
J: TRBJ1-2
DNA: TGTGCAAGTCGCGCCTGTCAGGGGGATTCCTATGGCTACACCTTC
CDR3: CASRACQGDSYGYTF

V: TRBV6-6
size: .
D: .
J: TRBJ1-5
DNA: TGTGCCAGCAGTTCGGACAGTCCGAATCAGCCCCAGCATTTT
CDR3: CASSSDSPNQPQHF